This TCR beta chain derives from a study of blood T cell repertoires in COVID-19. Clones were sequenced by immunoSEQ multiplex PCR, and TCRdb holds only the in-frame ones, with some missing. The table includes fewer than 200,000 clones, 88% detected once. The sequencing sample was made of peripheral blood. The TCR originated in a man in his fifties or sixties with acute or convalescent COVID-19.

The CDR3 DNA reads TGTGCCAGCAGTCCAGGACTAGCGGGCTACAATGAGCAGTTCTTC. Translated, it gives CASSPGLAGYNEQFF. The chain recombines TRBV27 with TRBJ2-1; 11 nucleotides line up with TRBD2. Germline V CDR1 and CDR2: MNHEY, SMNVEV (reference sequence). CDR3 length equals 15 residues. V trimming: 5 bases; J trimming: 3 bases; junction bases outside the gene matches: 3.